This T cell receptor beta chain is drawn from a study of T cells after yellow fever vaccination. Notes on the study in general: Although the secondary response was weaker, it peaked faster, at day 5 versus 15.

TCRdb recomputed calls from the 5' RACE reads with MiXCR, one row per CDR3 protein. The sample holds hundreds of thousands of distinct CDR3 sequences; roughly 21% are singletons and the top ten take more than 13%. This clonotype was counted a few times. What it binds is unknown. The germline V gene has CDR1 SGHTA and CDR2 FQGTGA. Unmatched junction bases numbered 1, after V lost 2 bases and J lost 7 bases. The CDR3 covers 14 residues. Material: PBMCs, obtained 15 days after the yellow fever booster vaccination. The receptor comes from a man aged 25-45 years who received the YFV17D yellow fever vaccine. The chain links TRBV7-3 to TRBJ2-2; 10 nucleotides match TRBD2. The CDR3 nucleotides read TGTGCCAGCAGCTTACTAGCGGGAGACGGGGAGCTGTTTTTT. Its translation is CASSLLAGDGELFF.